Given below is one TCR beta chain in context. Its antigen is unknown. This entry is derived from a study of T-cell reconstitution after alpha-beta-depleted transplantation in children. General study results and limits: Once a year had passed after transplant, T-cell counts and diversity came mostly from newly produced T cells.

The authors prepared the TCRbeta library with unique molecular identifiers. TCRdb reprocessed the PCR reads with MiXCR, giving one entry per CDR3 protein. This table holds more than 75,000 distinct CDR3 sequences, 20% to 30% found once. The source of this sequence is a boy between 2 and 15 years old with acute lymphoblastic leukemia, due to receive a stem cell transplant. The sequenced sample was PBMCs, obtained before TCRalphabeta/CD19-depleted stem cell transplant.

Written as DNA, the CDR3 is TGTGCCAGCCGACCAGGGTTACCTAGCAATCAGCCCCAGCATTTT. Translation: CASRPGLPSNQPQHF. The chain carries TRBV6-1 and TRBJ1-5; D might be TRBD1 (5 bases). The CDR3 has 15 residues. V lost 8 bases and J 0 bases, leaving 14 bases between the germline ends. CDR1 is MNHNS and CDR2 is SASEGT in the germline V gene.